This entry lists 6 T cell receptor beta chains sequenced from one sample in a study of shared clonotypes between healthy human individuals. The assay was immunoSEQ multiplex PCR, and TCRdb's table has in-frame clones only and misses some. The data contain some 2.3 million clones, just over 90% of them singletons. Material: naive CD4+ T cells from PBMCs. Subset denoted: CD45RA+ positively selected. The receptors were sampled from a man younger than 35 in good health. Some clones in this sample may be carry-over from other donors' samples.

The rearrangement joins TRBV18 to TRBJ2-1; possible D gene TRBD2, 7 bases. The CDR3 is made up of 16 amino acids. The germline gives CDR1 KGHSH, CDR2 LQKENI. The ends were cut back, 3 bases at V and 0 bases at J, with 12 bases in the middle. The CDR3 nucleotides are TGTGCCAGCTCACCCCTCCGGGGGGCCTCCTACAATGAGCAGTTCTTC. It specifies CASSPLRGASYNEQFF.

This clone was seen a single time. The V gene is TRBV30, the J gene TRBJ1-6, with 9 bases fitting TRBD1. Trimming took 4 bases from V and 4 from J; bases not matched to a gene: 8. Germline V gene sequence: CDR1 GTSNPN, CDR2 SVGIG (reference sequence). This CDR3 is built from 16 residues. The CDR3 sequence: CAWKDRGLIYNSPLHF. CDR3 bases: TGTGCCTGGAAGGACAGGGGACTCATATATAATTCACCCCTCCACTTT.

This rearrangement joins TRBV4-3 to TRBJ1-3; a possible D gene is TRBD1 (6 bases). The V and J ends lost 1 base and 2 bases respectively, with 12 bases between them. Germline CDR1 reads LGHNA; CDR2 reads YSLEER. The CDR3 loop spans 16 amino acids. Written as DNA, the CDR3 is TGCGCCAGCAGCCAAGTCGTACAGGGCCCTGGAAACACCATATATTTT. This codes for CASSQVVQGPGNTIYF.

V gene TRBV7-2 combines with J gene TRBJ2-7; D possibly matches TRBD1 or TRBD2 (7 bases each). In germline, CDR1 is SGHTA, CDR2 FQGNSA. The V and J ends lost 5 bases and 12 bases respectively, with 23 bases between them. The CDR3 runs 14 residues. This chain's CDR3 is CASSQGGAGLFWYF. CDR3 DNA: TGTGCCAGCAGCCAGGGGGGGGCCGGGCTGTTTTGGTACTTC. Variable domain in full (rest from reference TRBV7-2 and TRBJ2-7): GAGVSQSPSNKVTEKGKDVELRCDPISGHTALYWYRQSLGQGLEFLIYFQGNSAPDKSGLPSDRFSAERTGGSVSTLTIQRTQQEDSAVYLCASSQGGAGLFWYFGPGTRLTVT.

The chain carries TRBV6-5 and TRBJ2-3; unclear D gene. V lost 4 bases and J lost 0, with 14 bases in between. CDR1 and CDR2 from the germline V gene are MNHEY and SVGAGI. The CDR3 is 16 amino acids. As DNA, the CDR3 is TGTGCCAGCAGTTTCGGCCCCGGTCGCAGCACAGATACGCAGTATTTT. This sequence encodes CASSFGPGRSTDTQYF.

The J gene is TRBJ1-2, the V gene TRBV2, with TRBD1 identical over 7 bases. From germline, CDR1 is SNHLY and CDR2 FYNNEI. Trimming at V came to 5 bases and at J to 3 bases, leaving 6 bases not matched to a gene. The CDR3 loop spans 14 amino acids. The CDR3 region has the DNA TGTGCCAGCAGTCAGGACAGGTCCTACTATGGCTACACCTTC. Amino acids: CASSQDRSYYGYTF.